The 31 T cell receptor beta chains reported below all come from one sample, sequenced in a study of cytomegalovirus exposure and HLA in healthy donors. The PCR was carried out with 60 Vbeta primers and 13 Jbeta primers. Method: immunoSEQ multiplex PCR; TCRdb's copy keeps in-frame clones and lacks some. The repertoire has about 120,000 clones, 8.5% to 9% of them found once; the top ten carry approximately 6.6%. Sample: PBMCs. The receptors shown here come from a woman aged 40-49 years in good health and CMV-seropositive.

This chain links TRBV7-3 with TRBJ2-2; possible D gene TRBD2, 5 bases. The CDR3 runs 15 residues. V lost 0 bases and J 4 bases, leaving 9 bases between the germline ends. From germline, CDR1 is SGHTA and CDR2 FQGTGA. CDR3 coding DNA: TGTGCCAGCAGCTTAACAGGCGAGGGCACCGGGGAGCTGTTTTTT. It specifies CASSLTGEGTGELFF.

This clone was picked up a small number of times. In this CDR3 the conserved last residue, phenylalanine or tryptophan, is missing, so a read error is likely. It is unclear where the CDR3 begins or ends on the DNA, so no DNA is shown, and the CDR3 is as TCRdb lists it. This sequence joins TRBV6-1 and TRBJ2-7; the D call of TRBD1 is as the table states it, not checked on the DNA. In germline, CDR1 is MNHNS, CDR2 SASEGT. Termini included, the CDR3 measures 13 amino acids. The CDR3 reads CASSETRQALNYL.

This clone has a handful of counts. This sequence joins TRBV7-6 and TRBJ2-5; the match to TRBD2 covers 8 bases. The junction had 19 bases not matched to a gene; V was cut back by 5 bases and J by 5 bases. The CDR3 is made up of 18 amino acids. The germline gives CDR1 SGHVS, CDR2 FNYEAQ. In DNA, the CDR3 is TGTGCCAGCAGCCTACAACCGGGACTAGGATCAACAGTGGAGACCCAGTACTTC. Translated: CASSLQPGLGSTVETQYF.

This clone was seen more than once but under ten times. The germline gene is not matched at one end of the junction; a read error may be the cause. Other nucleotide sequences in the sample specify the same CDR3. The J gene is TRBJ1-1, the V gene TRBV9; TRBD1 is a possible D gene (5 bases). Germline loops: CDR1 SGDLS, CDR2 YYNGEE. This CDR3 comprises 13 residues. The CDR3, as DNA: TGTGCCAGCAGCGTAGGGGGGAGGACTGAAGCCTTCTTT. Its translation is CASSVGGRTEAFF.

This clone was observed a handful of times. The chain employs TRBV7-6 and TRBJ2-6; 9 bases agree with TRBD1. This CDR3 region has 19 residues. V lost 1 base, J lost 2 bases, and 9 bases stayed unmatched. CDR1 is SGHVS, CDR2 FNYEAQ, per germline. The CDR3 sequence: CASSLGDRGSWPGANVLTF. Here the CDR3 DNA reads TGTGCCAGCAGCTTAGGAGACAGGGGGAGTTGGCCTGGGGCCAACGTCCTGACTTTC.

This clone came up a few times. The chain uses TRBV10-3 and TRBJ2-7; 7 nucleotides line up with TRBD2. The CDR3 loop spans 17 amino acids. Trimming at V came to 11 bases and at J to 1 base, leaving 20 bases not matched to a gene. The germline V gene has CDR1 ENHRY and CDR2 SYGVKD. DNA of the CDR3: TGTGCCCTAACGCACCTGGCTCCGGGCGGGAGTTCCTACGAGCAGTACTTC. Its translation is CALTHLAPGGSSYEQYF.

A few counts support this clone. The gene calls are TRBV5-1 and TRBJ2-2; possible D gene TRBD1, 6 bases. Germline values: CDR1 SGHRS, CDR2 YFSETQ. V dropped 4 bases and J dropped 1 base, with 8 bases sitting between them. The CDR3 is 14 residues long. The chain's CDR3 is CASSLDRNTGELFF. The CDR3 DNA follows: TGCGCCAGCAGCCTGGACAGGAACACCGGGGAGCTGTTTTTT.

The rearrangement links TRBV18 to TRBJ2-7; TRBD1 aligns across 7 bases. The CDR3 is made up of 14 amino acids. Per germline, CDR1 KGHSH and CDR2 LQKENI. Trimming removed 4 bases from V and 3 bases from J; junction bases left unmatched: 6. CDR3 residues: CASSHRDSYYEQYF. For the CDR3, the DNA is TGTGCCAGCTCACACCGGGACAGCTACTACGAGCAGTACTTC. The full variable domain, with the rest looked up from reference TRBV18 and TRBJ2-7, is NAGVMQNPRHLVRRRGQEARLRCSPMKGHSHVYWYRQLPEEGLKFMVYLQKENIIDESGMPKERFSAEFPKEGPSILRIQQVVRGDSAAYFCASSHRDSYYEQYFGPGTRLTVT.

This clone showed up just a few times. The V call is TRBV30, the J call TRBJ2-7, with TRBD1 matching 7 bases. The CDR3 is 12 residues long. Trimming removed 5 bases from V and 2 bases from J; junction bases left unmatched: 3. The V gene's germline CDR1 is GTSNPN and CDR2 SVGIG (reference sequence). Written as DNA, the CDR3 is TGTGCCTGGGGACAGGATCCCTACGAGCAGTACTTC. Translation gives CAWGQDPYEQYF.

V and J are TRBV18 and TRBJ1-2, with a tentative D call TRBD1 (6 bases). Germline V gene sequence: CDR1 KGHSH, CDR2 LQKENI. V lost 3 bases, J lost 4 bases, and 12 bases lay in between. The CDR3 covers 14 residues. CDR3 loop: CASSPPGEGYGYTF. For the CDR3, the DNA is TGTGCCAGCTCACCCCCAGGGGAGGGCTATGGCTACACCTTC.

This clone was seen a handful of times. The V gene is TRBV19, the J gene TRBJ1-1; no clear D gene. Trimming shortened V by 3 bases and J by 0 bases, and 5 bases separated the two germline ends. Per the germline V gene, CDR1 is LNHDA and CDR2 is SQIVND (reference sequence). This CDR3 is 13 amino acids long. This chain's CDR3 is CASSIGVNTEAFF. CDR3 nucleotides: TGTGCCAGTAGTATCGGGGTGAACACTGAAGCTTTCTTT.

V usage is TRBV19 and J usage is TRBJ1-2; TRBD1 aligns across 7 bases. The junction had 6 bases not matched to a gene; V was cut back by 3 bases and J by 2 bases. Germline V gene data show CDR1 as LNHDA and CDR2 as SQIVND (reference sequence). The CDR3 runs 15 residues. CDR3 loop: CASSIGEGQNYGYTF. The CDR3 nucleotides read TGTGCCAGTAGTATTGGAGAGGGACAGAACTATGGCTACACCTTC.

This sequence joins TRBV19 and TRBJ2-7, with D uncertain. This CDR3 is 12 amino acids long. Trimming left V 5 bases short and J 4 bases short, with 9 bases between. Germline loops: CDR1 LNHDA, CDR2 SQIVND (reference sequence). The CDR3 here is CASSGLGYEQYF. The CDR3 DNA reads as TGTGCCAGTAGTGGGCTGGGTTACGAGCAGTACTTC.

This chain links TRBV7-6 with TRBJ1-1; 8 bases agree with TRBD1. The CDR3 totals 13 residues. Trimming took 1 base from V and 5 from J; bases not matched to a gene: 0. Germline assignment: CDR1 SGHVS and CDR2 FNYEAQ. The CDR3 region has the DNA TGTGCCAGCAGCTTAGACAGGGGGACTGAAGCTTTCTTT. This sequence encodes CASSLDRGTEAFF.

This clone was seen more than once but under ten times. V and J are TRBV27 and TRBJ2-1, with TRBD2 identical over 9 bases. Trimming at V came to 5 bases and at J to 8 bases, leaving 4 bases not matched to a gene. The V gene's germline CDR1 is MNHEY and CDR2 SMNVEV (reference sequence). CDR3 length: 13 amino acids. DNA for the CDR3: TGTGCCAGCAGTCAGCGGGAGGTCGATGAGCAGTTCTTC. This sequence encodes CASSQREVDEQFF.

This chain uses TRBV10-3 with TRBJ1-5, with D unclear. The CDR3 consists of 16 residues. V was cut by 3 bases and J by 0 bases, with 12 bases left in between. Looked up from germline, CDR1 is ENHRY and CDR2 is SYGVKD. The CDR3 sequence is CAISDPRRDSNQPQHF. In DNA form, the CDR3 reads TGTGCCATCAGTGACCCCCGACGGGATAGCAATCAGCCCCAGCATTTT.

This chain links TRBV29-1 with TRBJ1-1; TRBD1 matches 8 bases. There are 14 residues in the CDR3. From germline, CDR1 is SQVTM and CDR2 ANQGSEA. Trimming removed 6 bases from V and 6 bases from J; junction bases left unmatched: 12. The CDR3 spells CSVRTGWVEAEAFF. The DNA for the CDR3 is TGCAGCGTCCGGACAGGGTGGGTAGAGGCTGAAGCTTTCTTT.

This clone was detected a few times. V gene TRBV7-8 combines with J gene TRBJ2-7, with TRBD1 as a possible D gene (6 bases). CDR1 and CDR2 from the germline V gene are SGHVS and FQNEAQ. V lost 5 bases and J lost 0, with 8 bases in between. CDR3 length equals 13 residues. The CDR3: CASSRTDSYEQYF. The DNA of the CDR3 is TGTGCCAGCAGCCGGACAGACTCCTACGAGCAGTACTTC.

The chain combines TRBV28 with TRBJ1-2, with D perhaps matching TRBD1 (5 bases). CDR1 is MDHEN, CDR2 SYDVKM, per germline. The ends were cut back, 3 bases at V and 10 bases at J, with 15 bases in the middle. CDR3 length: 13 residues. The CDR3 bases are TGTGCCAGCAGTTTCTCGGGGAGGGGAGACTACACCTTC. Its protein product is CASSFSGRGDYTF.

About this clone: Mismatch with germline at one junction end may stem from a read error. This chain joins TRBV18 and TRBJ2-1, with D possibly TRBD1 on 5 matching bases. The germline V gene has CDR1 KGHSH and CDR2 LQKENI. There are 13 residues in the CDR3. The CDR3 here is CASTPTEYNEQFF. Written as DNA, the CDR3 is TGTGCCAGCACACCGACAGAGTACAATGAGCAGTTCTTC.

This chain connects TRBV19 to TRBJ2-3; D is undetermined. V gave up 5 bases and J gave up 3 bases, with 6 bases separating them. CDR1 is LNHDA and CDR2 is SQIVND in the germline V gene (reference sequence). The CDR3 is 12 amino acids. The CDR3 nucleotides read TGTGCCAGTAGTCCAACAACAGATACGCAGTATTTT. This gives the protein CASSPTTDTQYF.

The chain combines TRBV5-1 with TRBJ2-6, with TRBD1 identical over 10 bases. The V and J ends lost 0 bases and 10 bases, in that order; junction bases with no gene match: 4. CDR1 SGHRS and CDR2 YFSETQ come from the germline V gene. This CDR3 has 15 residues. The CDR3 protein is CASSLETGGSNVLTF. In DNA, the CDR3 is TGCGCCAGCAGCTTGGAGACAGGGGGCTCTAACGTCCTGACTTTC.

This sequence joins TRBV7-6 and TRBJ1-2; possibly TRBD1 for D (5 bases). Between the trimmed V and J ends, which lost 1 base and 2 bases, there was a span of 8 bases. There are 14 residues in the CDR3. Germline CDR1 reads SGHVS; CDR2 reads FNYEAQ. The CDR3 spells CASSLGGLNYGYTF. CDR3 nucleotide sequence: TGTGCCAGCAGCTTAGGGGGACTGAACTATGGCTACACCTTC.

In its sample, this clone was seen a few times. The rearrangement joins TRBV28 to TRBJ2-1; D perhaps matches TRBD1 (5 bases). This CDR3 is 12 amino acids long. Germline assignment: CDR1 MDHEN and CDR2 SYDVKM. The germline V and J ends were trimmed by 7 bases and 5 bases, with 9 bases remaining between them. The chain's CDR3 is CASMGRNNEQFF. DNA of the CDR3: TGTGCCAGCATGGGGCGCAACAATGAGCAGTTCTTC.

About this clone: This CDR3 is missing its conserved last phenylalanine or tryptophan, likely due to a read error. The chain uses TRBV30 and TRBJ1-2; TRBD1 aligns across 7 bases. The V gene's germline CDR1 is GTSNPN and CDR2 SVGIG (reference sequence). CDR3 length equals 13 residues. CDR3 loop: CDWSVQGYESYTV. In nucleotides, the CDR3 is TGTGACTGGAGTGTACAGGGGTATGAGAGCTACACCGTC.

V gene TRBV28 combines with J gene TRBJ2-7; TRBD2 might be the D (6 bases). Germline V lookup: CDR1 MDHEN, CDR2 SYDVKM. Between the trimmed V and J ends, which lost 7 bases and 7 bases, there was a span of 20 bases. The CDR3 runs 14 residues. For the CDR3, the DNA is TGTGCCAGCATAGCGGCAGGCCGGTCTGGGGAGCAGTACTTC. It yields the protein CASIAAGRSGEQYF.

J is TRBJ2-5 and V is TRBV4-1, with D uncertain. With the DNA end fitting TRBJ2-7 better, the J assignment may be wrong. Germline V gene sequence: CDR1 MGHRA, CDR2 YSYEKL. The CDR3 runs 13 residues. The CDR3 reads CASSLHRRGEQYF. CDR3 coding DNA: TGCGCCAGCAGCCTTCATCGGAGAGGCGAGCAGTACTTC.

In this sample, this clone turned up a few times. This chain uses TRBV10-3 with TRBJ1-1; D call uncertain. Between the trimmed V and J ends, which lost 2 bases and 7 bases, there was a span of 14 bases. The CDR3 totals 14 residues. CDR1 ENHRY and CDR2 SYGVKD come from the germline V gene. CDR3 coding DNA: TGTGCCATCAGTGAGGGAGGTGGGGTGGGTGAAGCTTTCTTT. This gives the protein CAISEGGGVGEAFF.

V and J are TRBV19 and TRBJ1-1; D ambiguous. The CDR3 has 13 amino acids. Germline CDR1 and CDR2: LNHDA and SQIVND (reference sequence). Trimming took 6 bases from V and 11 from J, leaving 19 bases between them. The CDR3 sequence: CASRSQTFYHAFF. In DNA form, the CDR3 reads TGTGCCAGTAGGTCACAGACATTTTATCACGCTTTCTTT.

This clone has a single count. This chain connects TRBV7-2 to TRBJ1-1; 7 positions match TRBD1. Losses at the gene ends were 5 bases for V and 0 bases for J; bases not matched to a gene: 6. The CDR3 length is 15 residues. CDR1 and CDR2 (germline): SGHTA, FQGNSA. In DNA form, the CDR3 reads TGTGCCAGCAGCCCATGGACAGGTATGAACACTGAAGCTTTCTTT. This encodes CASSPWTGMNTEAFF.

This clone occurred a few times. The rearrangement joins TRBV25-1 to TRBJ2-7, with D hard to call. Germline V CDR1 and CDR2: MGHDK, SYGVNS. The CDR3 totals 11 residues. The V and J ends lost 10 bases and 9 bases respectively, with 16 bases between them. DNA for the CDR3: TGTGCCACCCGTAAAACGCGAGGGCAGTACTTC. Its translation: CATRKTRGQYF.